A single sample is the source of the 8 T cell receptor beta chains below, sequenced in a study of regulatory T cells in long-lasting Graves disease. The time point denotes: newly diagnosed GD, antithyroid drugs for less than 3 months. PBMC RNA served as the TCR library source. CDR3-region Arm-PCR and iRepertoire HTBI primers produced the TCR beta libraries. TCRdb recomputed calls from the multiplex PCR reads with MiXCR, one row per CDR3 protein. The sample holds 550,000 to 650,000 distinct CDR3 sequences, around 16% seen once. This sample also belongs to another study, concerning T cells in Graves' hyperthyroidism and ophthalmopathy.

The source was peripheral blood mononuclear cells (PBMCs), collected at new diagnosis, from a patient treated with antithyroid drugs. The origin of the receptors is a man aged 18 to 30 with Graves disease.

This clonotype was found a few times. CDR3 sequence: CATSPGFGNEQFF. For the CDR3, the DNA is TGTGCCACCAGCCCAGGGTTTGGAAATGAGCAGTTCTTC. The V gene is TRBV24-1, the J gene TRBJ2-1; D may be TRBD1 (5 bases). The CDR3 is made up of 13 amino acids. The germline V gene encodes CDR1 KGHDR and CDR2 SFDVKD. V was cut by 7 bases and J by 7 bases, with 13 bases left in between.

This clonotype was picked up many times. This chain uses TRBV27 with TRBJ2-7, with 13 bases matching TRBD2. The J segment lost 3 bases and the V segment lost 5 bases, leaving 7 bases of the junction unmatched. This CDR3 comprises 16 residues. Germline V gene lookup returns CDR1 MNHEY and CDR2 SMNVEV (reference sequence). DNA for the CDR3: TGTGCCAGCAGTCCAGGCGGACTAGCGGGGGTCTACGAGCAGTACTTC. This encodes CASSPGGLAGVYEQYF.

The chain couples TRBV9 to TRBJ1-1, with 9 bases fitting TRBD1. There are 15 residues in the CDR3. Per the germline V gene, CDR1 is SGDLS and CDR2 is YYNGEE. V shed 2 bases and J 4 bases; nucleotides not matched to a gene: 6. The CDR3 DNA follows: TGTGCCAGCAGCGTTAGACAGGGGGATGTCACTGAAGCTTTCTTT. It specifies CASSVRQGDVTEAFF.

This chain joins TRBV5-6 and TRBJ2-1; 9 bases fit TRBD2. V gave up 4 bases and J gave up 7 bases; unmatched junction bases: 6. Germline V gives CDR1 SGHDT, CDR2 YYEEEE. The CDR3 is made up of 14 amino acids. CDR3 bases: TGTGCCAGCAGCCCCGGGACTAGCCCGAATGAGCAGTTCTTC. Translated: CASSPGTSPNEQFF. Full variable domain (rest looked up from reference TRBV5-6 and TRBJ2-1): DAGVTQSPTHLIKTRGQQVTLRCSPKSGHDTVSWYQQALGQGPQFIFQYYEEEERQRGNFPDRFSGHQFPNYSSELNVNALLLGDSALYLCASSPGTSPNEQFFGPGTRLTVL.

J is TRBJ2-7 and V is TRBV5-6; 12 nucleotides agree with TRBD1. Germline V lookup: CDR1 SGHDT, CDR2 YYEEEE. The V gene end was trimmed by 7 bases and the J gene end by 7 bases; junction bases not matched to a gene: 12. The length of the CDR3 is 15 residues. CDR3 protein: CASHATGTGGEEQYF. The CDR3 bases are TGTGCCAGCCACGCAACCGGGACAGGGGGCGAGGAGCAGTACTTC.

This clonotype appeared many times. The J gene is TRBJ1-1, the V gene TRBV2, with TRBD1 identical over 7 bases. V trimming: 0 bases; J trimming: 9 bases; junction bases outside the gene matches: 7. The V gene's germline CDR1 is SNHLY and CDR2 FYNNEI. There are 14 residues in the CDR3. The CDR3 spells CASSEARRGQKAFF. DNA of the CDR3: TGTGCCAGCAGTGAAGCGCGAAGGGGGCAGAAAGCTTTCTTT.

As to this clonotype: Just one base apart from a much larger clone, this may be a read error. V and J are TRBV18 and TRBJ2-7; perhaps TRBD2 as D (5 bases). The CDR3 loop spans 13 amino acids. Looked up from germline, CDR1 is KGHSH and CDR2 is LQKENI. CDR3 residues: CASSPGVGYERYF. DNA for the CDR3: TGTGCCAGCTCACCGGGAGTGGGATACGAGCGGTACTTC.

Points on this clonotype: A much larger clone lies one base from this, so it may be a read error. The chain carries TRBV28 and TRBJ2-3; no firm D call. The germline V gene encodes CDR1 MDHEN and CDR2 SYDVKM. The CDR3 extends over 11 amino acids. Trimming removed 10 bases from V and 4 bases from J, with 9 bases in between. The CDR3 bases are TGTGCCATTTCACTCCCAGATACGCAGTATTTT. Translating it yields CAISLPDTQYF.